A selection of T cell receptor beta chains follows, all from one sample in a study of cytomegalovirus exposure and HLA in healthy donors. Sequenced by immunoSEQ multiplex PCR; TCRdb stores in-frame clones only, minus some. The sample consists of 180,000 or so clones, 70% to 85% of them appearing once. Sequenced material: PBMCs. These TCRs come from a human donor in good health. Each CDR3 is given with its conserved first and last residue. The D gene is left open where the match is weak. For some rows the clone size is stated as once, few or many, or as a class when expanded; others skip it.

d_gene,j_gene,v_gene,len,abundance,CDR3nt,CDR3aa
TRBD1,TRBJ2-4,TRBV5-1,18,.,TGCGCCAGCAGGGCAGGGGGCCAAATTGCCCTAGCCAAAAACATTCAGTACTTC,CASRAGGQIALAKNIQYF
TRBD1,TRBJ1-2,TRBV6-5,15,.,TGTGCCAGCAGTCGAGGGACAGGGCAAGCCTATGGCTACACCTTC,CASSRGTGQAYGYTF
TRBD2,TRBJ2-7,TRBV5-6,16,.,TGTGCCAGCAGCTTGGTTCGGGGGGGGCTCTCCTACGAGCAGTACTTC,CASSLVRGGLSYEQYF
.,TRBJ1-5,TRBV19,17,.,TGTGCCAGTAGTATAAGCAGCCTGGGGGGGGACCTTTGGCCCCAGCATTTT,CASSISSLGGDLWPQHF
.,TRBJ2-4,TRBV29-1,14,.,TGCAGCGTTGTGGCCCAGGGAAATAAAAACATTCAGTACTTC,CSVVAQGNKNIQYF
TRBD1,TRBJ1-6,TRBV6-4,15,.,TGTGCCAGCAGTGACTCGCCAGGGGGGAACTCACCCCTCCACTTT,CASSDSPGGNSPLHF
TRBD1,TRBJ2-3,TRBV9,14,.,TGTGCCAGCAGCGACCGACAGGGTTGGGGTACGCAGTATTTT,CASSDRQGWGTQYF
.,TRBJ2-2,TRBV6-5,12,.,TGTGCCAGCAGCACTAGGACCGGGGAGCTGTTTTTT,CASSTRTGELFF
.,TRBJ1-2,TRBV5-6,15,.,TGTGCCAGCAGCACCTATACAGGGACCACCTGTGGCTACACCTTC,CASSTYTGTTCGYTF
TRBD1,TRBJ2-7,TRBV7-9,14,.,TGTGCCAGCAGCCTAAGACAGGGGGCCTACGAGCAGTACTTC,CASSLRQGAYEQYF
.,TRBJ2-3,TRBV7-8,13,.,TGTGCCAGCAGCGGCGGTCCCACAGATACGCAGTATTTT,CASSGGPTDTQYF
.,TRBJ1-6,TRBV9,15,once,TGTGCCAGCAGTCCTGGAGAGGGTATGGATTCACCCCTCCACTTT,CASSPGEGMDSPLHF
TRBD1,TRBJ1-1,TRBV4-2,15,.,TGTGCCAGCAGCCAATCGGAGGGGGCAGGGGCTGAAGCTTTCTTT,CASSQSEGAGAEAFF
TRBD1,TRBJ1-5,TRBV7-2,15,.,TGTGCCAGCAGCTTAGCAGGGGGCTCGGATCAGCCCCAGCATTTT,CASSLAGGSDQPQHF
TRBD1,TRBJ1-6,TRBV10-3,17,few,TGTGCCATCAGTGACGGGACAGGGATCACCTATAATTCACCCCTCCACTTT,CAISDGTGITYNSPLHF
.,TRBJ2-2,TRBV10-3,16,.,TGTGCCATCAGTGGAAAAGGGACTGAAAACACCGGGGAGCTGTTTTTT,CAISGKGTENTGELFF
.,TRBJ1-5,TRBV19,15,.,TGTGCCAGTAGTATAGATCAGACGGGGAGTCAGCCCCAGCATTTT,CASSIDQTGSQPQHF
TRBD1,TRBJ2-7,TRBV18,17,.,TGTGCCAGCTCACGAAGGGGGCGACAGGGGCAATCCTACGAGCAGTACTTC,CASSRRGRQGQSYEQYF
TRBD1,TRBJ1-2,TRBV27,13,.,TGTGCCAGCAGGCGACAGGGGTCCTATGGCTACACCTTC,CASRRQGSYGYTF
.,TRBJ2-1,TRBV5-4,13,.,TGTGCCAGCAGCTTGTCGAGGGTCCATGAGCAGTTCTTC,CASSLSRVHEQFF
.,TRBJ1-2,TRBV4-1,13,.,TGCGCCAGCAGCCAAGATTTGGCCAGGGGCTACACCTTC,CASSQDLARGYTF